This T cell receptor (beta chain) was recovered during a study of cytomegalovirus exposure and HLA in healthy donors. Study observations and caveats: Per published reports, the classifier diagnosed cytomegalovirus status with high specificity and sensitivity.

The PCR used 60 Vbeta and 13 Jbeta primers. Method: immunoSEQ multiplex PCR; TCRdb's copy keeps in-frame clones and lacks some. The sample lists 100,000 or so clones; about 74% were seen once. Germline V gives CDR1 SGDLS, CDR2 YYNGEE. V was pared by 4 bases and J by 7 bases, with 24 bases between. The CDR3 consists of 17 residues. Notes on this clone: Antigen specificity is unknown.

The clonotype comes from a female donor in good health and CMV-seropositive. Sequencing was performed on PBMCs. V and J are TRBV9 and TRBJ1-3; D is undetermined. DNA for the CDR3: TGTGCCAGCAGCCCAACCGGATGGGAGCCGGGGTTTAACACCATATATTTT. This translates into CASSPTGWEPGFNTIYF.